Listed below are T cell receptor beta chains from one sample, sequenced in a study of CD8 T cells in ankylosing spondylitis. TCRdb called the 5' RACE reads again in MiXCR, with one record for every CDR3 protein. The sample records 30,000 to 45,000 distinct CDR3 sequences, 15% to 20% being singletons. Sequencing input: blood. These receptors originate from a male donor with ankylosing spondylitis or in good health (not recorded which). The CDR3 runs from the conserved cysteine through the conserved F or W. The D gene is left open where the match is weak. Clone size is given for some rows only: seen once, a few or many times, or a class if the clone is expanded.

>TRBV12-3/TRBV12-4|TRBD2|-|TRBJ2-1
CASSLRRGAVNEQFF
TGTGCCAGCAGTTTACGGCGGGGGGCCGTCAATGAGCAGTTCTTC
>TRBV20-1|TRBD2|-|TRBJ2-4
CSAGRSDIQYF
TGCAGTGCCGGGAGGTCTGACATTCAGTACTTC
>TRBV20-1|TRBD2|-|TRBJ2-1
CSASGTSGGWNEQFF
TGCAGTGCTAGCGGGACTAGCGGGGGGTGGAATGAGCAGTTCTTC
>TRBV12-3/TRBV12-4|TRBD1|-|TRBJ2-1
CASSLTGGGYNEQFF
TGTGCCAGCAGTTTGACAGGGGGAGGGTACAATGAGCAGTTCTTC
>TRBV5-1|-|-|TRBJ2-7
CASSFVNGAHEQYF
TGCGCCAGCAGCTTTGTTAACGGGGCCCACGAGCAGTACTTC
>TRBV20-1|TRBD2|-|TRBJ2-1
CSARRPGTSGGYNEQFF
TGCAGTGCTAGGCGTCCCGGGACTAGCGGGGGTTACAATGAGCAGTTCTTC
>TRBV2|-|many|TRBJ2-5
CASSESPRVQYF
TGTGCCAGCAGTGAAAGTCCCCGCGTCCAGTACTTC
>TRBV25-1|-|few|TRBJ2-2
CASSERAPGELFF
TGTGCCAGCAGTGAGCGGGCCCCGGGGGAGCTGTTTTTT
>TRBV10-3|TRBD1|-|TRBJ2-2
CAISDRGFGTGELFF
TGTGCCATCAGCGACAGGGGATTTGGCACCGGGGAGCTGTTTTTT
>TRBV4-2|TRBD2|-|TRBJ2-1
CASSQDPTTARPGGNEQFF
TGTGCCAGCAGCCAAGATCCTACGACGGCGCGCCCGGGGGGGAATGAGCAGTTCTTC
>TRBV28|-|few|TRBJ2-1
CASSLPGRIYNEQFF
TGTGCCAGCAGTCTACCGGGACGGATCTACAATGAGCAGTTCTTC
>TRBV28|-|few|TRBJ1-6
CASKKDAFFRPLHF
TGTGCCAGCAAAAAAGACGCTTTCTTCAGACCCCTCCACTTT
>TRBV5-1|-|-|TRBJ2-1
CASSISGNSYNEQFF
TGCGCCAGCAGTATTAGCGGAAACTCCTACAATGAGCAGTTCTTC
>TRBV11-2|-|few|TRBJ2-1
CASTRTSYNEQFF
TGTGCCAGCACCAGGACGTCCTACAATGAGCAGTTCTTC
>TRBV14|-|many|TRBJ2-3
CASSQVTDTQYF
TGTGCCAGCAGCCAGGTCACAGATACGCAGTATTTT
>TRBV12-3/TRBV12-4|-|-|TRBJ1-1
CASSPIGVMNTEAFF
TGTGCCAGCAGTCCCATAGGAGTTATGAACACTGAAGCTTTCTTT
>TRBV6-5|-|few|TRBJ2-7
CASSSGQRYEQYF
TGTGCCAGCAGTAGCGGACAGCGGTACGAGCAGTACTTC
>TRBV12-3/TRBV12-4|-|few|TRBJ2-5
CASSFAGPETQYF
TGTGCCAGCAGTTTCGCCGGTCCAGAGACCCAGTACTTC
>TRBV15|-|few|TRBJ1-4
CATSNGRRANEKLFF
TGTGCCACCAGCAACGGACGGCGGGCTAATGAAAAACTGTTTTTT
>TRBV28|-|few|TRBJ1-4
CASSFFQDATNEKLFF
TGTGCCAGCAGTTTTTTTCAGGACGCAACTAATGAAAAACTGTTTTTT
>TRBV20-1|-|-|TRBJ2-3
CSARGSLDTQYF
TGCAGTGCTAGAGGCAGTTTAGATACGCAGTATTTT
>TRBV28|TRBD2|few|TRBJ2-1
CASLGTIENNEQFF
TGTGCCAGCTTAGGGACTATAGAAAACAATGAGCAGTTCTTC
>TRBV29-1|-|few|TRBJ2-1
CSVIVGRYNEQFF
TGCAGCGTGATAGTGGGCAGGTACAATGAGCAGTTCTTC
>TRBV29-1|-|-|TRBJ2-4
CSVDLGSDIQYF
TGCAGCGTTGATCTGGGGTCGGACATTCAGTACTTC
>TRBV29-1|TRBD1|few|TRBJ2-1
CSVKTGVEQFF
TGCAGCGTTAAGACAGGGGTTGAGCAGTTCTTC
>TRBV7-7|TRBD2|-|TRBJ2-1
CASSLGGTTINEQFF
TGTGCCAGCAGCTTAGGTGGGACTACGATAAATGAGCAGTTCTTC
>TRBV28|-|-|TRBJ2-1
CASTLGLSAKGEQFF
TGTGCCAGCACCCTGGGACTCTCCGCCAAGGGGGAGCAGTTCTTC
>TRBV20-1|-|few|TRBJ2-3
CSVLGGGTDTQYF
TGCAGTGTTCTGGGGGGTGGCACAGATACGCAGTATTTT
>TRBV28|-|few|TRBJ2-2
CASSSTPDSGELFF
TGTGCCAGCAGTTCAACACCCGACAGCGGGGAGCTGTTTTTT
>TRBV7-7|TRBD2|few|TRBJ2-2
CASSPSVVAGTGELFF
TGTGCTAGCAGCCCCTCGGTAGTAGCGGGCACCGGGGAGCTGTTTTTT
>TRBV7-9|TRBD1|few|TRBJ1-1
CASRSRQGHRNTEAFF
TGTGCCAGCAGGTCTAGACAGGGACATAGGAACACTGAAGCTTTCTTT
>TRBV14|-|-|TRBJ2-1
CASSQEFGFNEQFF
TGTGCCAGCAGCCAAGAATTCGGGTTCAATGAGCAGTTCTTC
>TRBV6-5|TRBD1|-|TRBJ1-5
CASRSVGQGAGWPQHF
TGTGCCAGCAGGAGTGTGGGACAGGGGGCTGGCTGGCCCCAGCATTTT
>TRBV5-1|-|-|TRBJ2-3
CASSPGTLIGTDTQYF
TGCGCCAGCAGCCCAGGGACACTTATTGGCACAGATACGCAGTATTTT
>TRBV7-2|TRBD2|few|TRBJ2-7
CASSLRASGPYEQYF
TGTGCCAGCAGCTTGAGAGCTAGCGGCCCCTACGAGCAGTACTTC
>TRBV29-1|-|few|TRBJ2-3
CSVARGIGDTQYF
TGCAGCGTTGCCAGGGGTATTGGAGATACGCAGTATTTT
>TRBV29-1|-|-|TRBJ2-3
CSVDAGEGTDTQYF
TGCAGCGTTGACGCAGGGGAGGGTACAGATACGCAGTATTTT
>TRBV27|-|-|TRBJ1-4
CASSPRTVNEKLFF
TGTGCCAGCAGTCCCCGGACCGTTAATGAAAAACTGTTTTTT
>TRBV28|-|-|TRBJ2-6
CASSQPFSGGANVLTF
TGTGCCAGCAGTCAACCATTTTCGGGCGGGGCCAACGTCCTGACTTTC
>TRBV9|TRBD1|few|TRBJ1-2
CASSTTGGIGYGYTF
TGTGCCAGCAGCACCACAGGGGGTATTGGCTATGGCTACACCTTC
>TRBV25-1|-|few|TRBJ1-1
CASQGGTEAFF
TGTGCCAGCCAGGGTGGCACTGAAGCTTTCTTT
>TRBV5-1|-|-|TRBJ2-4
CASSLESWDQNIQYF
TGCGCCAGCAGCTTGGAATCTTGGGATCAAAACATTCAGTACTTC
>TRBV7-9|-|-|TRBJ2-1
CASSPTQDYREQFF
TGTGCCAGCAGCCCGACACAGGACTACAGGGAGCAGTTCTTC
>TRBV7-2|-|few|TRBJ2-3
CASSLTARKDTQYF
TGTGCCAGCAGCTTAACGGCTAGGAAGGATACGCAGTATTTT
>TRBV5-1|TRBD2|-|TRBJ2-1
CASSIGLAGLGEQFF
TGCGCCAGCAGCATAGGACTAGCGGGGTTGGGTGAGCAGTTCTTC
>TRBV5-1|TRBD2|-|TRBJ2-2
CASSSGLAGWANTGELFF
TGCGCCAGCAGCTCCGGACTAGCGGGATGGGCGAACACCGGGGAGCTGTTTTTT
>TRBV29-1|-|few|TRBJ1-1
CSVEPWAEAFF
TGCAGCGTTGAACCTTGGGCTGAAGCTTTCTTT
>TRBV28|-|-|TRBJ1-4
CASSSQGLATNEKLFF
TGTGCCAGCAGTTCCCAGGGTTTGGCAACTAATGAAAAACTGTTTTTT
>TRBV12-3/TRBV12-4|TRBD2|-|TRBJ2-3
CASSPGLARGTDTQYF
TGTGCCAGCAGTCCGGGACTAGCGAGGGGCACAGATACGCAGTATTTT
>TRBV7-9|-|few|TRBJ1-4
CASSLVGEEKLFF
TGTGCCAGCAGCTTAGTGGGAGAGGAAAAACTGTTTTTT
>TRBV28|-|-|TRBJ1-4
CASSRVTVATNEKLFF
TGTGCCAGCAGCCGCGTGACAGTTGCAACTAATGAAAAACTGTTTTTT
>TRBV25-1|TRBD1|few|TRBJ1-1
CASSSRTGGGTEAFF
TGTGCCAGCAGTTCCCGGACAGGTGGGGGCACTGAAGCTTTCTTT